Below, 20 T cell receptor beta chains from the same sample are listed, as sequenced in a study of T-cell reconstitution after alpha-beta-depleted transplantation in children. A library of TCRbeta sequences, prepared with unique molecular identifiers, was generated. TCRdb fed the PCR reads into MiXCR, producing one record per CDR3 protein. This table has a few hundred thousand distinct CDR3 sequences, roughly 16% appearing once. Sequenced here: PBMCs, mostly from graft donor cells, sampled 360 days after TCRalphabeta/CD19-depleted stem cell transplant. Receptor source: a boy younger than two who had a stem cell transplant for Wiskott-Aldrich syndrome, so the T cells may come from the graft donor.

This clonotype was picked up a small number of times. The CDR3 DNA sequence: TGTGCCAGCAGCCCGCACAGGGTTCGGGCCTATGGCTACACCTTC. Encoded protein: CASSPHRVRAYGYTF. The rearrangement uses TRBV11-2 and TRBJ1-2; D is possibly TRBD1 (6 bases). V lost 5 bases to trimming and J lost 4 bases, with 17 bases between them. The CDR3 extends over 15 amino acids. Per germline, CDR1 SGHAT and CDR2 FQNNGV.

This clonotype came up many times. The J gene is TRBJ1-5, the V gene TRBV18, with 7 bases matching TRBD1. The CDR3 runs 12 residues. Germline V gene lookup returns CDR1 KGHSH and CDR2 LQKENI. J gave up 6 bases and V 6 bases, and 2 bases lay outside the gene matches. CDR3: CASSHRGQPQHF. CDR3 nucleotide sequence: TGTGCCAGCTCTCACAGGGGTCAGCCCCAGCATTTT.

In this sample, this clonotype turned up a few times. The chain combines TRBV5-1 with TRBJ2-7; 9 bases align to TRBD1. CDR3 size: 16 residues. V shed 4 bases and J 2 bases; nucleotides not matched to a gene: 10. Per germline, CDR1 SGHRS and CDR2 YFSETQ. The CDR3 sequence: CASSVRQGDITYEQYF. The CDR3 DNA reads as TGCGCCAGCAGCGTTAGACAGGGGGATATCACCTACGAGCAGTACTTC.

This clonotype occurred a few times. The chain carries TRBV5-1 and TRBJ2-3, with 7 bases lining up with TRBD2. The CDR3 runs 15 residues. Germline CDR1 is SGHRS and CDR2 is YFSETQ. V shed 0 bases, J shed 5 bases, and the junction held 6 bases outside the gene matches. CDR3 amino acids: CASSLVAGVLDTQYF. The DNA for the CDR3 is TGCGCCAGCAGCTTGGTTGCGGGAGTATTAGATACGCAGTATTTT.

CDR3 sequence: CASNTGARREAFF. CDR3 in DNA: TGTGCCAGCAATACAGGTGCAAGGCGTGAAGCTTTCTTT. The rearrangement uses TRBV12-3 or TRBV12-4 and TRBJ1-1, with D possibly being TRBD1 (5 bases). The germline V and J ends were trimmed by 7 bases and 7 bases, with 16 bases remaining between them. This CDR3 is built from 13 residues.

This clonotype was detected a few times. The chain carries TRBV19 and TRBJ2-6; D perhaps matches TRBD2 (5 bases). Deletions cut 7 bases from V and 0 bases from J, with 7 bases between. CDR1 is LNHDA, CDR2 SQIVND, per germline (reference sequence). This CDR3 is 14 amino acids long. The CDR3 nucleotides read TGTGCCAGTAAACGGGACTCTGGGGCCAACGTCCTGACTTTC. Translating gives CASKRDSGANVLTF.

The chain couples TRBV4-2 to TRBJ2-4, with 11 bases aligning to TRBD1. V lost 3 bases to trimming and J lost 0 bases; unmatched junction nucleotides: 7. The V gene's germline CDR1 is LGHNA and CDR2 YNFKEQ. The CDR3 loop spans 18 amino acids. In DNA form, the CDR3 reads TGTGCCAGCAGCCATGGGACAGGGGGGACCCTAGCCAAAAACATTCAGTACTTC. Translating gives CASSHGTGGTLAKNIQYF.

This clonotype was counted a few times. The chain employs TRBV15 and TRBJ2-6, with D hard to call. The ends were cut back, 4 bases at V and 4 bases at J, with 11 bases in the middle. The CDR3 runs to 15 residues. Per the germline V gene, CDR1 is LNHNV and CDR2 is YYDKDF (reference sequence). Here the CDR3 reads CATSKGLDGANVLTF. The CDR3 coding sequence is TGTGCCACCAGCAAGGGATTGGACGGGGCCAACGTCCTGACTTTC.

This sequence joins TRBV12-3 or TRBV12-4 and TRBJ2-7, with TRBD1 matching 9 bases. The CDR3 consists of 16 residues. The trim removed 6 bases at V and 5 bases at J, leaving 14 bases unmatched. The CDR3 region has the DNA TGTGCCAGCAGCTTGTTAGAGGGACAGGGTTGGAACGAGCAGTACTTC. Protein sequence: CASSLLEGQGWNEQYF.

This chain connects TRBV4-3 to TRBJ2-1, with 8 positions matching TRBD2. CDR1 and CDR2 from the germline V gene are LGHNA and YSLEER. Trimming cost V 1 base and J 5 bases; bases outside gene matches: 13. The CDR3 sequence is 18 residues long. CDR3 residues: CASSQVSLSGRRDNEQFF. The CDR3 nucleotides read TGCGCCAGCAGCCAAGTTAGCTTAAGCGGGAGAAGAGACAATGAGCAGTTCTTC.

This clonotype was seen a handful of times. V is TRBV9 and J is TRBJ2-7; no firm D call. The V gene's germline CDR1 is SGDLS and CDR2 YYNGEE. The CDR3 has 15 residues. The V and J ends lost 0 bases and 3 bases respectively, with 13 bases between them. CDR3 region: CASSVDSSPLYEQYF. Here the CDR3 DNA reads TGTGCCAGCAGCGTAGATAGTAGTCCCCTCTACGAGCAGTACTTC.

V is TRBV9 and J is TRBJ1-1; 7 positions match TRBD1. Germline-derived CDR1 and CDR2 are SGDLS and YYNGEE. CDR3 length equals 16 residues. J lost 1 base, V lost 0 bases, and 6 bases had no gene match. The CDR3, as DNA: TGTGCCAGCAGCGTAGGGACAGGTGAGGGGAACACTGAAGCTTTCTTT. Translation gives CASSVGTGEGNTEAFF.

This clonotype was observed a few times. The gene calls are TRBV4-1 and TRBJ1-3, with a weak D call TRBD1 (5 bases). The germline V gene encodes CDR1 MGHRA and CDR2 YSYEKL. V lost 4 bases and J lost 7, with 14 bases in between. There are 14 residues in the CDR3. The CDR3 region is CASSRWDGANTIYF. The DNA of the CDR3 is TGCGCCAGCAGCCGCTGGGACGGAGCGAACACCATATATTTT.

This clonotype was counted only a few times. The V and J genes are TRBV10-3 and TRBJ2-1; perhaps TRBD1 as D (5 bases). The V end lost 2 bases, the J end lost 8 bases, and 13 bases lay between the germline ends. The germline gives CDR1 ENHRY, CDR2 SYGVKD. This CDR3 contains 14 residues. The CDR3 nucleotides read TGTGCCATCAGTGAGGGCCCAGGGATGGATGAGCAGTTCTTC. This codes for CAISEGPGMDEQFF.

This clonotype was found a few times. The V and J genes are TRBV7-9 and TRBJ2-1, with D maybe TRBD2 (6 bases). Between the trimmed V and J ends, which lost 5 bases and 3 bases, there was a span of 14 bases. The CDR3 spans 15 residues. Per the germline V gene, CDR1 is SEHNR and CDR2 is FQNEAQ (reference sequence). The CDR3 loop is CASSQVAGLYNEQFF. The CDR3 DNA follows: TGTGCCAGCAGCCAGGTTGCGGGACTCTACAATGAGCAGTTCTTC.

This chain links TRBV27 with TRBJ2-7; D not certain. The CDR3 length is 14 residues. Trimming took off 6 bases at V and 3 bases at J, with 15 bases between the two ends. Germline V lookup: CDR1 MNHEY, CDR2 SMNVEV (reference sequence). CDR3 in DNA: TGTGCCAGCAGACAACGCGGACGATTCTACGAGCAGTACTTC. This gives the protein CASRQRGRFYEQYF.

This clonotype has just a few counts. The chain joins TRBV4-3 to TRBJ2-7; D ambiguous. This CDR3 has 15 amino acids. Deletions cut 4 bases from V and 0 bases from J, with 13 bases between. Germline CDR1 is LGHNA and CDR2 is YSLEER. The CDR3 loop is CASSRTLRSSYEQYF. The CDR3 DNA follows: TGCGCCAGCAGCCGTACTCTCAGGAGCTCCTACGAGCAGTACTTC.

V usage is TRBV5-1 and J usage is TRBJ2-7; 8 bases map to TRBD1. This CDR3 is 16 amino acids long. V gave up 0 bases and J gave up 2 bases; unmatched junction bases: 7. Per germline, CDR1 SGHRS and CDR2 YFSETQ. The CDR3 nucleotides read TGCGCCAGCAGCTTGGGCGGACAGGGAACAACCTACGAGCAGTACTTC. Encoded protein: CASSLGGQGTTYEQYF.

This clonotype was seen a few times. J is TRBJ2-7 and V is TRBV4-1; no definite D call. Looked up from germline, CDR1 is MGHRA and CDR2 is YSYEKL. V was shortened by 4 bases and J by 2 bases, with 12 bases between the two germline ends. This CDR3 contains 14 residues. This CDR3 reads CASSRPGQPYEQYF. CDR3 in DNA: TGCGCCAGCAGCCGACCTGGGCAGCCCTACGAGCAGTACTTC.

This clonotype was counted at least ten times. Sequence at one end of the junction differs from germline and may be a read error. The V call is TRBV5-1, the J call TRBJ2-2; a weak D match, TRBD2 (6 bases). The CDR3 has 14 amino acids. Per the germline V gene, CDR1 is SGHRS and CDR2 is YFSETQ. DNA of the CDR3: TGTGCCAGCAGCTTGGAGGGGAACACCGGGGAGCTGTTTTTT. This gives the protein CASSLEGNTGELFF.